The T cell receptor beta chain under discussion was sequenced for a study of early T cells in non-severe SARS-CoV-2 infection. Study as a whole: Sequencing was performed on bulk RNA from unsorted whole blood, leaving chains unpaired. Study-wide results and caveats: There was a bias toward anti-spike CD8 responses in VDJdb matching, which missed private and CD4 specificities.

Note on this clonotype: Its antigen is unidentified.

The length of the CDR3 is 16 residues. Germline V gives CDR1 SGHAT, CDR2 FQNNGV. V was clipped by 5 bases and J by 2 bases; unmatched bases: 6. The protocol attached unique molecular identifiers to individual cDNA molecules. TCRdb analysed the 5' RACE reads with MiXCR anew, one entry per CDR3 protein. Of 40,000 to 60,000 distinct CDR3 sequences in the sample, around 10% were seen once. The chain uses TRBV11-2 and TRBJ2-6; 7 bases are a match to TRBD1. This sequence originates from an adult who was a healthcare worker with PCR-confirmed SARS-CoV-2 infection or an uninfected control (not recorded which). Sequences were obtained from whole blood. The CDR3 DNA reads as TGTGCCAGCAGCCACGGGACAGCAACTGGGGCCAACGTCCTGACTTTC. Translating gives CASSHGTATGANVLTF.